This TCR beta chain was sequenced in a study of T-cell reconstitution after alpha-beta-depleted transplantation in children. Study-wide results and limits: Some patients showed high day-60 TCRbeta diversity, which derived from surviving recipient T cells and thymic progenitors. Newly generated T cells supplied most T-cell counts and diversity one year post-transplant.

Using unique molecular identifiers, the investigators prepared the TCRbeta library. TCRdb reprocessed the PCR reads with MiXCR, giving one entry per CDR3 protein. The sample includes around 240,000 distinct CDR3 sequences, roughly 8.2% of them seen just once. The CDR3 totals 13 residues. V was clipped by 4 bases and J by 8 bases, with 12 bases between them. Germline CDR1 MNHEY, CDR2 SVGEGT. As regards this clonotype: Its antigen is undetermined. A much more abundant neighbour one base away suggests this may be a read error.

This sample comprised PBMCs, mostly from graft donor cells, obtained 180 days after TCRalphabeta/CD19-depleted stem cell transplant. This clonotype was sampled from a male patient under 18 who had a stem cell transplant for acute lymphoblastic leukemia, so the T cells may come from the graft donor. The rearrangement joins TRBV6-2 or TRBV6-3 to TRBJ1-5; TRBD1 might be the D (5 bases). The CDR3 region has the DNA TGTGCCAGCAGTTTCCAGGGTAATGAGCCCCAGCATTTT. Amino acid sequence: CASSFQGNEPQHF.